These 26 T cell receptor beta chains came from one sample sequenced in a study of T-cell memory formation after mild COVID-19. MiXCR, run by TCRdb on the 5' RACE reads, gives a single entry per CDR3 protein. The table has about 210,000 distinct CDR3 sequences, over 9.5% seen once. The sequencing input was PBMCs or a T cell subset sorted from them (not recorded which). These receptors all come from a young man who had mild COVID-19 (a few samples of this study predate the infection). Cell type and time point are not known.

This rearrangement joins TRBV10-3 to TRBJ2-3; 7 bases are a match to TRBD1. Trimming removed 6 bases from V and 0 bases from J; junction bases left unmatched: 6. This CDR3 contains 15 residues. Per the germline V gene, CDR1 is ENHRY and CDR2 is SYGVKD. CDR3 bases: TGTGCCATCAGAGGGGACAGCATGAGCACAGATACGCAGTATTTT. Amino acid sequence: CAIRGDSMSTDTQYF.

The chain employs TRBV6-2 or TRBV6-3 and TRBJ2-1; 10 bases are a match to TRBD1. The CDR3 has 16 residues. V dropped 6 bases and J dropped 6; count of bases not matched to a gene: 11. The germline CDR1 and CDR2 sequences are MNHEY and SVGEGT. Here the CDR3 reads CASRPRGGQGFNEQFF. The CDR3 region has the DNA TGTGCCAGCAGACCCCGGGGGGGACAGGGGTTCAATGAGCAGTTCTTC.

This clonotype has just a few counts. The chain recombines TRBV2 with TRBJ2-3; the D gene is possibly TRBD2 (5 bases). Germline CDR1 reads SNHLY; CDR2 reads FYNNEI. V was cut by 6 bases and J by 0 bases, with 13 bases left in between. The CDR3 extends over 15 amino acids. CDR3 residues: CASSLEGRSTDTQYF. DNA for the CDR3: TGTGCCAGCAGCTTAGAGGGAAGAAGCACAGATACGCAGTATTTT.

The chain is built from TRBV6-2 or TRBV6-3 and TRBJ2-5; possible D gene TRBD2, 6 bases. V lost 2 bases and J 5 bases, leaving 9 bases between the germline ends. From germline, CDR1 is MNHEY and CDR2 SVGEGT. The CDR3 is 13 residues long. The chain's CDR3 is CASSYGGKETQYF. Here the CDR3 DNA reads TGTGCCAGCAGTTACGGGGGGAAGGAGACCCAGTACTTC.

The rearrangement links TRBV18 to TRBJ1-2, with 7 bases identical to TRBD1. The length of the CDR3 is 15 residues. Unmatched junction bases numbered 13, after V lost 6 bases and J lost 6 bases. The germline V gene encodes CDR1 KGHSH and CDR2 LQKENI. The CDR3 coding sequence is TGTGCCAGCTCCCCATTCGACCCAGGACAGGATGGCTACACCTTC. Residues: CASSPFDPGQDGYTF.

This clonotype showed up just a few times. The J gene is TRBJ1-2, the V gene TRBV6-2 or TRBV6-3; D remains ambiguous. The V and J ends lost 7 bases and 5 bases respectively, with 11 bases between them. This CDR3 is 12 amino acids long. The germline V gene has CDR1 MNHEY and CDR2 SVGEGT. The CDR3 region has the DNA TGTGCCAGCAACAGAGAGGGATATGGCTACACCTTC. It yields the protein CASNREGYGYTF.

In DNA form, the CDR3 reads TGTGCCAGCAGGACAGTCGCGGGGGCCGATTTAGATACGCAGTATTTT. Amino acids: CASRTVAGADLDTQYF. The chain couples TRBV6-5 to TRBJ2-3, with D tentatively TRBD2 (7 bases). The V end lost 6 bases, the J end lost 5 bases, and 21 bases lay between the germline ends. The CDR3 runs to 16 residues. Per the germline V gene, CDR1 is MNHEY and CDR2 is SVGAGI.

This clonotype was picked up a small number of times. The chain carries TRBV11-2 and TRBJ2-7; D remains unclear. Trimming shortened V by 2 bases and J by 3 bases, and 11 bases separated the two germline ends. Germline V lookup: CDR1 SGHAT, CDR2 FQNNGV. The CDR3 covers 14 residues. The CDR3 nucleotides are TGTGCCAGCAGCTTACTCCGCAACCACTACGAGCAGTACTTC. Its translation is CASSLLRNHYEQYF.

The chain has TRBV30 and TRBJ1-5, with 7 bases that match TRBD1. Germline loops: CDR1 GTSNPN, CDR2 SVGIG (reference sequence). Losses at the gene ends were 4 bases for V and 4 bases for J; bases not matched to a gene: 1. The CDR3 spans 12 residues. The CDR3: CAWNRGNQPQHF. CDR3 nucleotide sequence: TGTGCCTGGAACAGGGGAAATCAGCCCCAGCATTTT.

The chain combines TRBV28 with TRBJ1-1, with TRBD1 as a possible D gene (6 bases). This CDR3 has 15 residues. Per germline, CDR1 MDHEN and CDR2 SYDVKM. V shed 3 bases and J shed 5 bases, with 16 bases lying between them. The CDR3 loop reads CASSFLSRGRTEAFF. The CDR3 region has the DNA TGTGCCAGCAGTTTTCTTTCTCGGGGGCGTACTGAAGCTTTCTTT.

The V and J genes are TRBV4-1 and TRBJ2-7, with D perhaps matching TRBD2 (5 bases). This CDR3 has 15 residues. Germline loops: CDR1 MGHRA, CDR2 YSYEKL. V lost 0 bases and J lost 2, with 11 bases in between. CDR3 in DNA: TGCGCCAGCAGCCAAGACCCAGGAGGAGCCTACGAGCAGTACGTC. Protein sequence: CASSQDPGGAYEQYV.

CDR3 loop: CAISDLSGLPYEQYF. Written as DNA, the CDR3 is TGTGCCATCAGTGATCTTAGCGGGCTCCCCTACGAGCAGTACTTC. The chain joins TRBV10-3 to TRBJ2-7, with 7 nucleotides matching TRBD2. Trimming removed 3 bases from V and 2 bases from J; junction bases left unmatched: 7. The germline gives CDR1 ENHRY, CDR2 SYGVKD. This CDR3 has 15 amino acids.

This clonotype occurred many times. The V call is TRBV28, the J call TRBJ2-7; 9 positions match TRBD2. The J segment lost 3 bases and the V segment lost 6 bases, leaving 6 bases of the junction unmatched. CDR3 length: 14 residues. The germline V gene has CDR1 MDHEN and CDR2 SYDVKM. This chain's CDR3 is CASSRGTSYYEQYV. CDR3 coding DNA: TGTGCCAGCAGCCGGGGGACTAGCTACTACGAGCAGTACGTC.

For this clonotype: Sequence at one end of the junction differs from germline and may be a read error. The CDR3 coding sequence is TGTGCCAGCAGCATGACCGGACAGGGGCTGGTCGACTTC. It encodes CASSMTGQGLVDF. V and J are TRBV12-3 or TRBV12-4 and TRBJ2-4; 9 bases fit TRBD1. The CDR3 extends over 13 amino acids.

V gene TRBV6-5 combines with J gene TRBJ2-5; a weak D match, TRBD1 (6 bases). This CDR3 spans 22 amino acids. V was trimmed by 7 bases and J by 1 base, leaving 37 bases between them. Germline-derived CDR1 and CDR2 are MNHEY and SVGAGI. The DNA for the CDR3 is TGTGCCAGCAACCTCCTCCCCCTCTTTGGGGGCGAGCGCCAGAACTCCCAAGAGACCCAGTACTTC. It encodes CASNLLPLFGGERQNSQETQYF.

In this sample, this clonotype turned up a few times. This chain connects TRBV18 to TRBJ1-4; D ambiguous. Trimming took 4 bases from V and 6 from J, leaving 15 bases between them. CDR1 and CDR2 (germline): KGHSH, LQKENI. The CDR3 runs 15 residues. In nucleotides, the CDR3 is TGTGCCAGCTCACGCATGAACGGTGCGGATGAAAAACTGTTTTTT. This codes for CASSRMNGADEKLFF.

The chain joins TRBV6-5 to TRBJ1-4, with 12 bases matching TRBD1. The CDR3 is 17 amino acids. CDR1 is MNHEY and CDR2 is SVGAGI in the germline V gene. V was pared by 8 bases and J by 0 bases, with 7 bases of the junction left unmatched. The CDR3 spells CASRDRGHPATNEKLFF. CDR3 nucleotides: TGTGCCAGCCGGGACAGGGGGCATCCCGCAACTAATGAAAAACTGTTTTTT.

This clonotype was recorded a few times. The chain is built from TRBV15 and TRBJ2-3, with D possibly being TRBD1 or TRBD2 (6 bases each). V lost 4 bases and J 4 bases, leaving 18 bases between the germline ends. The CDR3 is made up of 16 amino acids. Germline CDR1 is LNHNV and CDR2 is YYDKDF (reference sequence). The CDR3 protein is CATSTGVALAPDTQYF. The DNA of the CDR3 is TGTGCCACCAGCACAGGGGTTGCCCTAGCGCCAGATACGCAGTATTTT.

In its sample, this clonotype was seen a few times. This rearrangement joins TRBV20-1 to TRBJ2-5; no definite D call. Trimming took 3 bases from V and 0 from J, leaving 5 bases between them. CDR3 length: 12 residues. In germline, CDR1 is DFQATT, CDR2 SNEGSKA (reference sequence). CDR3 nucleotides: TGCAGTGCTAGGAAGTACCAAGAGACCCAGTACTTC. Its protein is CSARKYQETQYF.

This clonotype came up a few times. The V call is TRBV5-1, the J call TRBJ1-2; D call uncertain. The germline gives CDR1 SGHRS, CDR2 YFSETQ. CDR3 size: 13 residues. With 0 bases removed from V and 10 bases from J, the gap between germline ends came to 13 bases. CDR3 DNA sequence: TGCGCCAGCAGCTTGGCTAGATCGGTTGACTACACCTTC. It specifies CASSLARSVDYTF.

The CDR3, as DNA: TGTGCCAGCAGCTTAGTGGGGACAGTCTACAATGAGCAGTTCTTC. Residues: CASSLVGTVYNEQFF. The V gene is TRBV11-2, the J gene TRBJ2-1, with 7 bases matching TRBD1. Germline V CDR1 and CDR2: SGHAT, FQNNGV. The trim removed 1 base at V and 3 bases at J, leaving 3 bases unmatched. The CDR3 has 15 residues.

The V and J genes are TRBV6-1 and TRBJ1-6; D gene ambiguous. V was trimmed by 8 bases and J by 9 bases, leaving 17 bases between them. The CDR3 consists of 14 residues. Germline V gene lookup returns CDR1 MNHNS and CDR2 SASEGT. CDR3 sequence: CASYSRVGGSPLHF. CDR3 DNA sequence: TGTGCCAGCTACTCTCGGGTTGGTGGTTCACCCCTCCACTTT.

The table lists this clonotype with a few counts. This chain connects TRBV20-1 to TRBJ1-1; D is perhaps TRBD1 (5 bases). Trimming left V 5 bases short and J 0 bases short, with 19 bases between. Germline CDR1 DFQATT, CDR2 SNEGSKA (reference sequence). The CDR3 spans 16 residues. CDR3 amino acids: CSASRQPAILNTEAFF. The CDR3 bases are TGCAGTGCTTCAAGACAGCCGGCAATTCTGAACACTGAAGCTTTCTTT.

This clonotype was counted between two and nine times. The J gene is TRBJ2-5, the V gene TRBV21-1. TRBV21-1 is a pseudogene. This CDR3 is 16 amino acids long. CDR3 in DNA: TGTGCCAGCAGCAACAAACCGCCGGCTTACCAAGAGACCCAGTACTTC. It encodes CASSNKPPAYQETQYF.

The chain employs TRBV7-8 and TRBJ2-6; D is undetermined. Looked up from germline, CDR1 is SGHVS and CDR2 is FQNEAQ. V was clipped by 5 bases and J by 0 bases, with 11 bases between them. The CDR3 spans 16 residues. The CDR3 is CASSLRESSGANVLTF. Written as DNA, the CDR3 is TGTGCCAGCAGCCTTAGGGAAAGCTCTGGGGCCAACGTCCTGACTTTC.

In its sample, this clonotype was seen a few times. This sequence joins TRBV10-2 and TRBJ1-1; D uncertain. This CDR3 has 14 amino acids. Germline CDR1 and CDR2: WSHSY and SAAADI. The ends were cut back, 4 bases at V and 12 bases at J, with 21 bases in the middle. The CDR3 reads CASSGGSRFGTTFF. In DNA, the CDR3 is TGCGCCAGCAGTGGGGGTAGTCGGTTCGGTACTACTTTCTTT.